The present entry profiles one T cell receptor beta chain with its context. The protocol was immunoSEQ multiplex PCR, while the TCRdb copy is restricted to in-frame clones and leaves out a portion. Of approximately 61,000 clones listed, about 90% are singletons. The data originate from a study of PD-1 blockade in classical Hodgkin lymphoma. Stated time point: cycle 4 day 1 (C4D1), after more than 5 weeks of nivolumab. Each and every patient relapsed after autologous stem cell transplantation, and patients got differing brentuximab vedotin exposure. The receptor was isolated from a human donor with classical Hodgkin lymphoma. Sequenced material: peripheral blood mononuclear cells (PBMCs), taken before the fourth cycle of nivolumab.

The CDR3 nucleotides read TGCGCCAGCAGCTCCGCTAACAAAATCGAAGCTTTCTTT. Translating gives CASSSANKIEAFF. V usage is TRBV5-1 and J usage is TRBJ1-1; D is undetermined. The CDR3 consists of 13 residues. V was shortened by 3 bases and J by 8 bases, with 14 bases between the two germline ends. From germline, CDR1 is SGHRS and CDR2 YFSETQ. The full variable domain, rest sourced from reference TRBV5-1 and TRBJ1-1, is KAGVTQTPRYLIKTRGQQVTLSCSPISGHRSVSWYQQTPGQGLQFLFEYFSETQRNKGNFPGRFSGRQFSNSRSEMNVSTLELGDSALYLCASSSANKIEAFFGQGTRLTVV.